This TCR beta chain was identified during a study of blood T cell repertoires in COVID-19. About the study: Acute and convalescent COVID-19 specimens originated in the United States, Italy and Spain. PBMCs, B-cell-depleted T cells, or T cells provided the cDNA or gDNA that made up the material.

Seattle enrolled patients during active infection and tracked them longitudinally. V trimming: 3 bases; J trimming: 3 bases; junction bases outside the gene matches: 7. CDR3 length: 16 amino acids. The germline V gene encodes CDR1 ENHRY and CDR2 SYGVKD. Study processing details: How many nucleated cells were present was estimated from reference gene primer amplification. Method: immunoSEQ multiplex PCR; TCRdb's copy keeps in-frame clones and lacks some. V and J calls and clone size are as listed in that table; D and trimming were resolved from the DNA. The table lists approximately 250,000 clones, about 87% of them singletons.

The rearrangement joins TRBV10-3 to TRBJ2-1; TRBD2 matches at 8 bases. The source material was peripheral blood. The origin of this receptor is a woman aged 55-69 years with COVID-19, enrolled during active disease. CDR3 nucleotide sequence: TGTGCCATCAGTGATGGGGCGGGAGGTATCTACAATGAGCAGTTCTTC. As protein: CAISDGAGGIYNEQFF.